This TCR beta chain is from a study of regulatory T cells in long-lasting Graves disease. Time point meaning: newly diagnosed GD, antithyroid drugs for less than 3 months. The authors made the TCR library using RNA they extracted from PBMCs. This clonotype has more than one count but fewer than ten. TCR beta libraries were built with iRepertoire HTBI primers and Arm-PCR of CDR3 regions. Authors' data handling: Identified segments across samples numbered roughly 62 TRBV and 14 to 15 TRBJ. One entry per CDR3 protein, called by TCRdb with MiXCR from the multiplex PCR reads. In this record, the V and J calls reflect TCRdb's handling and not the investigators' own analysis. The sample lists fewer than 550,000 distinct CDR3 sequences; 16% were seen once. These same data were also listed under a study on T cells in Graves' hyperthyroidism and ophthalmopathy. This second study says: Clinicians diagnosed patients from clinical symptoms, serum thyroxine and TRAb, thyroid ultrasound and orbital computed tomography.

Specimen: peripheral blood mononuclear cells (PBMCs), collected at new diagnosis, from a patient treated with antithyroid drugs. This TCR came from a woman younger than 30 with Graves disease.

CDR3 nucleotide sequence: TGTGCCAGCACCAAAGCACAGGGGAACAATCAGCCCCAGCATTTT. Translating gives CASTKAQGNNQPQHF. V is TRBV12-3 or TRBV12-4 and J is TRBJ1-5; the match to TRBD1 covers 7 bases. V lost 7 bases and J lost 3; bases outside the gene matches: 9. This CDR3 is 15 amino acids long.